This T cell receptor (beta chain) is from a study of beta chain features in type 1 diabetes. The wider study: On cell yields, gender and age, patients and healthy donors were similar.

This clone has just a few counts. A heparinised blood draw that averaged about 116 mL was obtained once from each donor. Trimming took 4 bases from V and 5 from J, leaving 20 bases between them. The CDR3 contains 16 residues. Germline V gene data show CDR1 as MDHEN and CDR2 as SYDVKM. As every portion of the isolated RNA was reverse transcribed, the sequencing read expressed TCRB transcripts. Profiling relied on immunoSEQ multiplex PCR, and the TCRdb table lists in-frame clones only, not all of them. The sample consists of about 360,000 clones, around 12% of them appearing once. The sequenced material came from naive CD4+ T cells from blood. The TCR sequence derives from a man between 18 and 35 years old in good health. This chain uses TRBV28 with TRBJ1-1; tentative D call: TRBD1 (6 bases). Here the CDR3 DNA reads TGTGCCAGCAGTTCGACAGGCGATAGGGGATGGACTGAAGCTTTCTTT. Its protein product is CASSSTGDRGWTEAFF.